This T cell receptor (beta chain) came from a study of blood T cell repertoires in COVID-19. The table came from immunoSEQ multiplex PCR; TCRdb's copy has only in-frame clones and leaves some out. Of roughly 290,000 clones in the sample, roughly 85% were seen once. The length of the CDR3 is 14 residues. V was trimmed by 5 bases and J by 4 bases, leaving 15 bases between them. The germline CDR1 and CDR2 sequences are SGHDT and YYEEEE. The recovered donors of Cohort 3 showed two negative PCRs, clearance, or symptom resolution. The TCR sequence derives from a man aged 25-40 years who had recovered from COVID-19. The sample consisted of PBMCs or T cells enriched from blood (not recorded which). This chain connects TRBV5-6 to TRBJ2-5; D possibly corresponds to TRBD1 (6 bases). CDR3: CASSFRGQGETQYF. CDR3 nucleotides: TGTGCCAGCAGTTTTAGGGGACAAGGAGAGACCCAGTACTTC.